Below are 17 T cell receptor beta chains sequenced from a single sample in a study of T cell responses to AZD1222 COVID-19 vaccine. Method: immunoSEQ multiplex PCR; TCRdb's copy keeps in-frame clones and lacks some. The sample carries some 150,000 clones, more than 80% recorded once. Sequenced here: peripheral blood, sampled 28 days after the second AZD1222 dose. These receptors all come from an adult who received the AZD1222 COVID-19 vaccine.

This clone was observed once. The genes are TRBV10-3 and TRBJ2-1; 10 bases line up with TRBD1. The CDR3 has 15 amino acids. The J segment lost 5 bases and the V segment lost 0 bases, leaving 1 base of the junction unmatched. Germline V lookup: CDR1 ENHRY, CDR2 SYGVKD. For the CDR3, the DNA is TGTGCCATCAGTGAGTCGGGACAGGGGAACAATGAGCAGTTCTTC. Translating it yields CAISESGQGNNEQFF.

V and J are TRBV6-5 and TRBJ1-1; D unclear. V lost 5 bases to trimming and J lost 1 base, with 11 bases between them. This CDR3 contains 14 residues. Germline assignment: CDR1 MNHEY and CDR2 SVGAGI. CDR3 residues: CASSPPQSNTEAFF. CDR3 bases: TGTGCCAGCAGTCCTCCTCAGTCGAACACTGAAGCTTTCTTT.

The chain carries TRBV5-1 and TRBJ2-2, with TRBD1 identical over 7 bases. V shed 0 bases, J shed 0 bases, and the junction held 2 bases outside the gene matches. In germline, CDR1 is SGHRS, CDR2 YFSETQ. The CDR3 covers 16 residues. CDR3 region: CASSLEGGANTGELFF. The CDR3 DNA reads as TGCGCCAGCAGCTTGGAAGGGGGCGCGAACACCGGGGAGCTGTTTTTT.

The chain carries TRBV6-1 and TRBJ1-2; D might be TRBD1 (5 bases). CDR1 is MNHNS, CDR2 SASEGT, per germline. V was cut by 2 bases and J by 8 bases, with 12 bases left in between. This CDR3 is built from 13 residues. In DNA, the CDR3 is TGTGCCAGCAGTGAACAGGGTTACTGGGGCTACACCTTC. Translation: CASSEQGYWGYTF.

The gene calls are TRBV12-3 or TRBV12-4 and TRBJ2-5, with 7 bases identical to TRBD2. The CDR3 totals 13 residues. V shed 5 bases and J 5 bases; nucleotides not matched to a gene: 5. CDR3 DNA sequence: TGTGCCAGCAGTCTCCGACTAGCCGAGACCCAGTACTTC. Protein: CASSLRLAETQYF.

A single count supports this clone. This CDR3 reads CSVEKGYQETQYF. As DNA, the CDR3 is TGCAGCGTTGAAAAAGGTTACCAAGAGACCCAGTACTTC. The chain is built from TRBV29-1 and TRBJ2-5; D not resolved. Germline V gene data show CDR1 as SQVTM and CDR2 as ANQGSEA. The CDR3 spans 13 residues. V was shortened by 2 bases and J by 0 bases, with 7 bases between the two germline ends.

The chain joins TRBV19 to TRBJ1-2; no reliable D call. The CDR3 runs 17 residues. The germline V and J ends were trimmed by 7 bases and 0 bases, with 21 bases remaining between them. Germline V lookup: CDR1 LNHDA, CDR2 SQIVND (reference sequence). CDR3 loop: CASNPRRLSNANYGYTF. Here the CDR3 DNA reads TGTGCCAGTAACCCTAGACGGCTATCAAACGCTAACTATGGCTACACCTTC.

V is TRBV9 and J is TRBJ2-3; TRBD1 is a possible D gene (5 bases). CDR3 length: 16 residues. The V gene's germline CDR1 is SGDLS and CDR2 YYNGEE. V gave up 0 bases and J gave up 1 base, with 12 bases separating them. The CDR3 protein is CASSVGQSIGTDTQYF. As DNA, the CDR3 is TGTGCCAGCAGCGTAGGACAGTCTATCGGCACAGATACGCAGTATTTT.

The CDR3 DNA is TGTGCCAGCACCTCCCCCCAAGGCCCCTACAATGAGCAGTTCTTC. Protein product: CASTSPQGPYNEQFF. The chain uses TRBV28 and TRBJ2-1; D is undetermined. CDR1 MDHEN and CDR2 SYDVKM come from the germline V gene. Trimming shortened V by 7 bases and J by 2 bases, and 15 bases separated the two germline ends. This CDR3 has 15 amino acids.

The chain uses TRBV3-1 (or the pseudogene TRBV3-2) and TRBJ1-2, with D possibly being TRBD1 (6 bases). V lost 4 bases to trimming and J lost 3 bases, with 15 bases between them. From germline, CDR1 is LGHDT and CDR2 YNNKEL (reference sequence). The CDR3 sequence is 15 residues long. The CDR3 DNA is TGTGCCAGCAGCCTACAGGGAAGATCGGACTATGGCTACACCTTC. It translates to CASSLQGRSDYGYTF.

The rearrangement links TRBV4-1 to TRBJ2-3; 9 bases map to TRBD2. The V and J ends lost 5 bases and 6 bases, in that order; junction bases with no gene match: 12. CDR3 length: 16 amino acids. CDR1 and CDR2 from the germline V gene are MGHRA and YSYEKL. CDR3 coding DNA: TGCGCCAGCAGCTCTTTGGCGGGTAGCGGGAGTGATACGCAGTATTTT. As protein: CASSSLAGSGSDTQYF.

V usage is TRBV5-1 and J usage is TRBJ2-1; possibly TRBD2 for D (5 bases). Germline V gene data show CDR1 as SGHRS and CDR2 as YFSETQ. Trimming stripped 2 bases from V and 8 bases from J, with 17 bases between. CDR3 length: 15 residues. The CDR3 sequence: CASSFNIGIGDEQFF. The CDR3 bases are TGCGCCAGCAGCTTTAACATCGGGATAGGAGATGAGCAGTTCTTC. The full variable domain, completed using reference TRBV5-1 and TRBJ2-1, is KAGVTQTPRYLIKTRGQQVTLSCSPISGHRSVSWYQQTPGQGLQFLFEYFSETQRNKGNFPGRFSGRQFSNSRSEMNVSTLELGDSALYLCASSFNIGIGDEQFFGPGTRLTVL.

The CDR3 sequence: CASRPPGPYEQYF. CDR3 bases: TGTGCCAGCAGGCCTCCGGGTCCCTACGAGCAGTACTTC. The chain has TRBV27 and TRBJ2-7; D uncertain. Germline values: CDR1 MNHEY, CDR2 SMNVEV (reference sequence). This CDR3 is 13 amino acids long. Trimming left V 6 bases short and J 2 bases short, with 11 bases between.

The rearrangement joins TRBV29-1 to TRBJ2-5, with 11 bases that match TRBD1. Trimming took 4 bases from V and 3 from J; bases not matched to a gene: 1. There are 13 residues in the CDR3. Germline CDR1 SQVTM, CDR2 ANQGSEA. CDR3 protein: CSVGTGGKETQYF. For the CDR3, the DNA is TGCAGCGTTGGGACAGGGGGCAAAGAGACCCAGTACTTC.

V gene TRBV6-5 combines with J gene TRBJ1-3; D ambiguous. V was clipped by 8 bases and J by 3 bases, with 5 bases between them. CDR1 is MNHEY and CDR2 is SVGAGI in the germline V gene. The CDR3 is made up of 11 amino acids. The CDR3 coding sequence is TGTGCCAGCGTTATTGGAAACACCATATATTTT. Amino acids: CASVIGNTIYF.

The chain couples TRBV2 to TRBJ2-5; possibly TRBD1 for D (5 bases). In germline, CDR1 is SNHLY, CDR2 FYNNEI. The CDR3 loop spans 15 amino acids. Trimming stripped 6 bases from V and 1 base from J, with 15 bases between. CDR3 bases: TGTGCCAGCAGAATGACAGCGATTATCCAAGAGACCCAGTACTTC. This codes for CASRMTAIIQETQYF.

The V and J genes are TRBV10-3 and TRBJ2-7; either TRBD1 or TRBD2 may fit D (5 bases each). The CDR3 contains 11 residues. The V gene lost 10 bases and the J gene lost 5 bases, with 12 bases spanning the gap. Germline V gene sequence: CDR1 ENHRY, CDR2 SYGVKD. The CDR3 bases are TGTGCCACCTCTTCGGGGCACGAGCAGTACTTC. It specifies CATSSGHEQYF.